The 7 T cell receptor beta chains given below trace back to one sample, sequenced in a study of cytomegalovirus exposure and HLA in healthy donors. Vbeta (60) and Jbeta (13) primers were used in the PCR. Sequencing used immunoSEQ multiplex PCR; TCRdb keeps in-frame clones, though not all of them. The table lists roughly 170,000 clones, approximately 77% of them singletons. Material for sequencing was PBMCs. The receptors come from a male donor in good health and CMV-seronegative.

As concerns this clone: At one of its ends the junction is not consistent with the germline gene, which may arise from a read error. CDR3 nucleotides: TGTGCCAGCAGCTCGGTTGCAACTAATGAAGAACTGTTTTTT. Protein sequence: CASSSVATNEELFF. This chain connects TRBV5-6 to TRBJ1-4, with no clear D. This CDR3 spans 14 amino acids. From germline, CDR1 is SGHDT and CDR2 YYEEEE.

The chain joins TRBV2 to TRBJ2-3; 7 bases fit TRBD2. With 4 bases clipped from V and 0 bases from J, the junction kept 10 bases outside the gene matches. CDR1 is SNHLY, CDR2 FYNNEI, per germline. The CDR3 length is 17 residues. The DNA of the CDR3 is TGTGCCAGCAGTGTGAGCCCTAGCGGAGCTAGCACAGATACGCAGTATTTT. It codes for CASSVSPSGASTDTQYF.

V is TRBV6-5 and J is TRBJ2-3, with 7 nucleotides matching TRBD1. The V and J ends lost 6 bases and 3 bases, in that order; junction bases with no gene match: 6. The CDR3 totals 14 residues. Germline V gives CDR1 MNHEY, CDR2 SVGAGI. The CDR3 DNA follows: TGTGCCAGCAGGTCGACAGGGCCGACAGATACGCAGTATTTT. This codes for CASRSTGPTDTQYF.

The genes are TRBV5-1 and TRBJ1-1; 7 bases line up with TRBD1. Germline loops: CDR1 SGHRS, CDR2 YFSETQ. J was trimmed by 5 bases and V by 0 bases; bases with no gene match: 13. The CDR3 spans 17 residues. Here the CDR3 DNA reads TGCGCCAGCAGCTTGGCCGGCAGGGGGTCCGGGAGAACTGAAGCTTTCTTT. It translates to CASSLAGRGSGRTEAFF. Supplemented by reference TRBV5-1 and TRBJ1-1, the full variable domain reads KAGVTQTPRYLIKTRGQQVTLSCSPISGHRSVSWYQQTPGQGLQFLFEYFSETQRNKGNFPGRFSGRQFSNSRSEMNVSTLELGDSALYLCASSLAGRGSGRTEAFFGQGTRLTVV.

The chain links TRBV2 to TRBJ2-5; TRBD2 is a possible D gene (5 bases). CDR1 SNHLY and CDR2 FYNNEI come from the germline V gene. The CDR3 contains 13 residues. The V end was cut by 6 bases, the J end by 5 bases, with 13 bases between. CDR3 sequence: CASSITRLETQYF. The CDR3 DNA sequence: TGTGCCAGCAGCATCACTAGACTGGAGACCCAGTACTTC.

The chain recombines TRBV7-3 with TRBJ2-1; 9 bases are a match to TRBD2. The CDR3 sequence is 15 residues long. The V and J ends lost 3 bases and 7 bases, in that order; junction bases with no gene match: 7. The germline gives CDR1 SGHTA, CDR2 FQGTGA. This CDR3 is CASSFKAGGPNEQFF. The CDR3 nucleotides read TGTGCCAGCAGCTTTAAGGCGGGGGGGCCAAATGAGCAGTTCTTC.

This clone was counted a few times. The J gene is TRBJ1-2, the V gene TRBV9, with TRBD1 as a possible D gene (5 bases). This CDR3 is 14 amino acids long. Germline V gene sequence: CDR1 SGDLS, CDR2 YYNGEE. The V gene lost 4 bases and the J gene lost 2 bases, with 12 bases spanning the gap. The CDR3 region has the DNA TGTGCCAGCAGCCCATCGGGGGGAAACTATGGCTACACCTTC. Translating it yields CASSPSGGNYGYTF.